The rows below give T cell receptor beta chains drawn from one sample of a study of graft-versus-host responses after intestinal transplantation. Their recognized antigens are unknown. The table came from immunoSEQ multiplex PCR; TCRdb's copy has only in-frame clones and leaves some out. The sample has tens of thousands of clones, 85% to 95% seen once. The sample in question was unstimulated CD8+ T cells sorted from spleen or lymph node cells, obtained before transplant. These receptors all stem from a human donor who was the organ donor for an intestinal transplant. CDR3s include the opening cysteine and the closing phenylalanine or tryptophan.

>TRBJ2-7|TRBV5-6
CASSPAPAYEQYF
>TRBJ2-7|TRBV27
CASSLSRPQKTTNYEQYF
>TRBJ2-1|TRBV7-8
CASSLVIRDVRTYNEQFF
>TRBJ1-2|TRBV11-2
CASSPGQGPLYGYTF
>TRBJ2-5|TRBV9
CASSVGEGAVEPQETQYF
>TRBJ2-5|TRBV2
CAREGFGVTRETQYF
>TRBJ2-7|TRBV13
CASSASGGTPFEQYF
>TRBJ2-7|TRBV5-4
CASSPQTGVNSYEQYF
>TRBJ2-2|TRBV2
CASSDRFNTGELFF
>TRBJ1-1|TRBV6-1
CASSGDAGGGDTEAFF
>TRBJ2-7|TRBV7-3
CASSPYPGQGSEQYF
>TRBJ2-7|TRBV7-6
CASSWTSGGYEQYF
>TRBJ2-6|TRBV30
CAWSPLPTDSGANVLTF
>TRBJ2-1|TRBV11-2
CASSLDGTGWNEQFF
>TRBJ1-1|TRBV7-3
CASISPGGEAFF
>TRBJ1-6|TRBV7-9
CASSLAAGYSPLHF
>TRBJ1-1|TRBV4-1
CASSQDLGRGRNTEAFF
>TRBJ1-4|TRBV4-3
CASSQDRDLGVNEKLFF
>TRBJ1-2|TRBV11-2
CASSLGQDINGYTF
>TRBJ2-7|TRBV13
CASSSRRGGSYEQYF
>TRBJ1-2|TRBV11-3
CASSLVSGYRGYTF
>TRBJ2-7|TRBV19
CASSDKNSYEQYF
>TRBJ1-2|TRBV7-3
CASSLDRVHGYTF
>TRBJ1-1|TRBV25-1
CASSEWKNTEAFF
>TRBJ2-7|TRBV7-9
CASSSDRDSTHEQYF
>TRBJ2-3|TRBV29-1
CSVVSRASTDTQYF
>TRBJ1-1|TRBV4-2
CASSQVTGGQTEAFF
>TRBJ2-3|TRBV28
CASSRTPGQGITDTQYF